This is a list of T cell receptor beta chains from one sample in a study of technical replicates of blood from a few donors. Profiling relied on immunoSEQ multiplex PCR, and the TCRdb table lists in-frame clones only, not all of them. The sample includes about 78,000 clones, 85% to 95% seen only once; the top ten take around 0.43%. The source material was T cells isolated from PBMCs. The receptors come from a human donor in good health. CDR3s include the opening cysteine and the closing phenylalanine or tryptophan. Each record gives: D gene, V gene, J gene, clone size, CDR3 protein, CDR3 DNA. The D gene is left open where the match is weak. Only part of the rows carry a size: once, few, many, or a class if the clone is expanded.

d_call: TRBD2
v_call: TRBV5-6
j_call: TRBJ2-3
clone_size: .
cdr3_aa: CASSSYSGSTDTQYF
cdr3_nt: TGTGCCAGCAGCTCTTATAGCGGGAGCACAGATACGCAGTATTTT

d_call: TRBD1
v_call: TRBV25-1
j_call: TRBJ1-4
clone_size: .
cdr3_aa: CASSEYTGAGNEKLFF
cdr3_nt: TGTGCCAGCAGTGAATATACAGGGGCTGGTAATGAAAAACTGTTTTTT

d_call: TRBD2
v_call: TRBV7-9
j_call: TRBJ2-7
clone_size: .
cdr3_aa: CASSILAGGLEQYF
cdr3_nt: TGTGCCAGCAGCATCCTAGCGGGAGGGCTAGAGCAGTACTTC

d_call: .
v_call: TRBV20-1
j_call: TRBJ2-1
clone_size: .
cdr3_aa: CSASRGDEQFF
cdr3_nt: TGCAGTGCTAGCCGCGGGGATGAGCAGTTCTTC

d_call: TRBD1
v_call: TRBV6-5
j_call: TRBJ2-7
clone_size: .
cdr3_aa: CASSYSGTGGTYEQYF
cdr3_nt: TGTGCCAGCAGTTACTCAGGGACAGGGGGCACCTACGAGCAGTACTTC

d_call: .
v_call: TRBV6-5
j_call: TRBJ2-7
clone_size: .
cdr3_aa: CASRYKAYEQYF
cdr3_nt: TGTGCCAGCAGGTACAAAGCTTACGAGCAGTACTTC

d_call: .
v_call: TRBV11-3
j_call: TRBJ1-1
clone_size: few
cdr3_aa: CASSFSQGHTEAFF
cdr3_nt: TGTGCCAGCAGCTTTTCACAGGGTCACACTGAAGCTTTCTTT

d_call: .
v_call: TRBV10-3
j_call: TRBJ2-5
clone_size: .
cdr3_aa: CAISESSPRETQYF
cdr3_nt: TGTGCCATCAGTGAGTCGTCCCCTAGAGAGACCCAGTACTTC

d_call: .
v_call: TRBV13
j_call: TRBJ2-7
clone_size: .
cdr3_aa: CASSLSAAYEQYF
cdr3_nt: TGTGCCAGCAGCCTCTCGGCGGCCTACGAGCAGTACTTC

d_call: TRBD1
v_call: TRBV25-1
j_call: TRBJ2-7
clone_size: once
cdr3_aa: CASSETGGTGFEQYF
cdr3_nt: TGTGCCAGCAGTGAAACGGGCGGGACAGGGTTCGAGCAGTACTTC

d_call: .
v_call: TRBV6-1
j_call: TRBJ2-7
clone_size: once
cdr3_aa: CASNLIAAAYEQYF
cdr3_nt: TGTGCCAGCAACCTTATAGCGGCCGCCTACGAGCAGTACTTC

d_call: TRBD1
v_call: TRBV18
j_call: TRBJ1-2
clone_size: .
cdr3_aa: CASSLHGTGLNYGYTF
cdr3_nt: TGTGCCAGCTCACTCCATGGGACAGGGCTTAACTATGGCTACACCTTC

d_call: .
v_call: TRBV7-3
j_call: TRBJ2-1
clone_size: once
cdr3_aa: CASSLDGRSEQFF
cdr3_nt: TGTGCCAGCAGCTTGGACGGGAGAAGTGAGCAGTTCTTC

d_call: TRBD2
v_call: TRBV11-3
j_call: TRBJ2-3
clone_size: once
cdr3_aa: CASSLSGRPDTQYF
cdr3_nt: TGTGCCAGCAGCTTAAGCGGGAGGCCAGATACGCAGTATTTT

d_call: TRBD1
v_call: TRBV18
j_call: TRBJ1-2
clone_size: once
cdr3_aa: CASSPPLGTDYGYTF
cdr3_nt: TGTGCCAGCTCACCACCCCTAGGGACAGACTATGGCTACACCTTC

d_call: .
v_call: TRBV2
j_call: TRBJ1-4
clone_size: .
cdr3_aa: CASTPDSATNEKLFF
cdr3_nt: TGTGCCAGCACCCCCGACAGTGCAACTAATGAAAAACTGTTTTTT

d_call: TRBD2
v_call: TRBV27
j_call: TRBJ2-7
clone_size: .
cdr3_aa: CASSLPSQIGLAGVRHEQYF
cdr3_nt: TGTGCCAGCAGTTTACCCTCCCAAATCGGACTAGCGGGAGTAAGGCACGAGCAGTACTTC

d_call: TRBD1
v_call: TRBV7-3
j_call: TRBJ2-6
clone_size: .
cdr3_aa: CASSLDGQGAGANVLTF
cdr3_nt: TGTGCCAGCAGCTTGGACGGACAGGGTGCCGGGGCCAACGTCCTGACTTTC

d_call: .
v_call: TRBV9
j_call: TRBJ1-2
clone_size: .
cdr3_aa: CASSGGRVGRDYTF
cdr3_nt: TGTGCCAGCAGCGGGGGAAGGGTAGGGAGGGACTACACCTTC

d_call: TRBD2
v_call: TRBV11-3
j_call: TRBJ2-1
clone_size: .
cdr3_aa: CASSLGGEGYNEQFF
cdr3_nt: TGTGCCAGCAGCTTAGGCGGGGAGGGTTACAATGAGCAGTTCTTC

d_call: .
v_call: TRBV4-2
j_call: TRBJ1-1
clone_size: once
cdr3_aa: CASSPEGVNTEAFF
cdr3_nt: TGTGCCAGCAGCCCCGAGGGAGTGAACACTGAAGCTTTCTTT

d_call: .
v_call: TRBV7-2
j_call: TRBJ1-4
clone_size: .
cdr3_aa: CASSFEGANEKLFF
cdr3_nt: TGTGCCAGCAGCTTTGAGGGCGCTAATGAAAAACTGTTTTTT

d_call: TRBD2
v_call: TRBV7-2
j_call: TRBJ2-7
clone_size: .
cdr3_aa: CATNSGRSLYEQYF
cdr3_nt: TGTGCCACAAATAGCGGGAGGTCCCTCTACGAGCAGTACTTC

d_call: .
v_call: TRBV7-8
j_call: TRBJ2-7
clone_size: .
cdr3_aa: CASSLVYPTYEQYF
cdr3_nt: TGTGCCAGCAGCTTAGTCTACCCAACCTACGAGCAGTACTTC

d_call: .
v_call: TRBV2
j_call: TRBJ1-1
clone_size: .
cdr3_aa: CASRWGGLENTEAFF
cdr3_nt: TGTGCCAGCAGATGGGGGGGGTTGGAGAACACTGAAGCTTTCTTT

d_call: .
v_call: TRBV28
j_call: TRBJ2-2
clone_size: .
cdr3_aa: CASSLWSSGELFF
cdr3_nt: TGTGCCAGCAGTTTATGGTCATCCGGGGAGCTGTTTTTT

d_call: TRBD1
v_call: TRBV18
j_call: TRBJ2-7
clone_size: .
cdr3_aa: CASSGQGAYEQYF
cdr3_nt: TGTGCCAGCTCCGGACAGGGGGCTTACGAGCAGTACTTC

d_call: TRBD1
v_call: TRBV14
j_call: TRBJ1-2
clone_size: .
cdr3_aa: CASSQEQGATYGYTF
cdr3_nt: TGTGCCAGCAGCCAAGAACAGGGGGCGACCTATGGCTACACCTTC

d_call: TRBD1
v_call: TRBV7-2
j_call: TRBJ1-1
clone_size: once
cdr3_aa: CAAKPGTGSSTEAFF
cdr3_nt: TGTGCCGCGAAGCCCGGGACAGGGTCAAGCACTGAAGCTTTCTTT

d_call: TRBD1
v_call: TRBV18
j_call: TRBJ2-7
clone_size: once
cdr3_aa: CASSPETGTYEQYF
cdr3_nt: TGTGCCAGCTCACCCGAGACAGGGACCTACGAGCAGTACTTC

d_call: TRBD1
v_call: TRBV6-5
j_call: TRBJ1-2
clone_size: .
cdr3_aa: CASTDRGRRAYGYTF
cdr3_nt: TGTGCCAGCACCGACAGGGGGCGACGGGCCTATGGCTACACCTTC

d_call: TRBD2
v_call: TRBV14
j_call: TRBJ2-7
clone_size: .
cdr3_aa: CASSHPAGGLYEQYF
cdr3_nt: TGTGCCAGCAGCCACCCAGCGGGAGGACTCTACGAGCAGTACTTC